The present entry profiles one TCR beta chain with its context. The target antigen is unknown. The CDR3 extends over 12 amino acids. V was shortened by 0 bases and J by 8 bases, with 5 bases between the two germline ends. From germline, CDR1 is MGHRA and CDR2 YSYEKL. Data came from immunoSEQ multiplex PCR; TCRdb stores just in-frame clones and leaves some out. The table lists about 21,000 clones, 65% to 90% of them singletons. The data were obtained in a study of T cells in localized non-small cell lung cancer. Study results and caveats: Heterogeneity within the tumor remains possible, as just one region underwent sequencing. There was higher T cell clonality in uninvolved adjacent lung than in tumor, and it was highest there.

The gene calls are TRBV4-1 and TRBJ1-3; unclear D gene. This specimen consisted of peripheral blood, obtained before any cancer treatment. This clonotype was sampled from a man between 40 and 69 years old with stage I lung adenocarcinoma. CDR3 in amino acids: CASSQEGYTIYF. CDR3 nucleotide sequence: TGCGCCAGCAGCCAAGAGGGATACACCATATATTTT.